This TCR beta chain was found in a study of blood T cell repertoires in COVID-19. Study summary: PBMCs, B-cell-depleted T cells, or T cells were the source of the cDNA or gDNA that made up the material.

V trimming: 8 bases; J trimming: 1 base; junction bases outside the gene matches: 9. The CDR3 contains 14 residues. Per the germline V gene, CDR1 is SQVTM and CDR2 is ANQGSEA. This table comes from immunoSEQ multiplex PCR, and its TCRdb copy is limited to in-frame clones, with some not included. In the table there are roughly 140,000 clones, more than 75% of which are singletons. The J gene is TRBJ2-3, the V gene TRBV29-1; 7 bases match TRBD2. The receptor's source is a human donor in a cohort sampled during active COVID-19. Sequenced input: peripheral blood. CDR3 DNA sequence: TGCAGCCTGAACCGGGGGGACGGCACAGATACGCAGTATTTT. Translating it yields CSLNRGDGTDTQYF.